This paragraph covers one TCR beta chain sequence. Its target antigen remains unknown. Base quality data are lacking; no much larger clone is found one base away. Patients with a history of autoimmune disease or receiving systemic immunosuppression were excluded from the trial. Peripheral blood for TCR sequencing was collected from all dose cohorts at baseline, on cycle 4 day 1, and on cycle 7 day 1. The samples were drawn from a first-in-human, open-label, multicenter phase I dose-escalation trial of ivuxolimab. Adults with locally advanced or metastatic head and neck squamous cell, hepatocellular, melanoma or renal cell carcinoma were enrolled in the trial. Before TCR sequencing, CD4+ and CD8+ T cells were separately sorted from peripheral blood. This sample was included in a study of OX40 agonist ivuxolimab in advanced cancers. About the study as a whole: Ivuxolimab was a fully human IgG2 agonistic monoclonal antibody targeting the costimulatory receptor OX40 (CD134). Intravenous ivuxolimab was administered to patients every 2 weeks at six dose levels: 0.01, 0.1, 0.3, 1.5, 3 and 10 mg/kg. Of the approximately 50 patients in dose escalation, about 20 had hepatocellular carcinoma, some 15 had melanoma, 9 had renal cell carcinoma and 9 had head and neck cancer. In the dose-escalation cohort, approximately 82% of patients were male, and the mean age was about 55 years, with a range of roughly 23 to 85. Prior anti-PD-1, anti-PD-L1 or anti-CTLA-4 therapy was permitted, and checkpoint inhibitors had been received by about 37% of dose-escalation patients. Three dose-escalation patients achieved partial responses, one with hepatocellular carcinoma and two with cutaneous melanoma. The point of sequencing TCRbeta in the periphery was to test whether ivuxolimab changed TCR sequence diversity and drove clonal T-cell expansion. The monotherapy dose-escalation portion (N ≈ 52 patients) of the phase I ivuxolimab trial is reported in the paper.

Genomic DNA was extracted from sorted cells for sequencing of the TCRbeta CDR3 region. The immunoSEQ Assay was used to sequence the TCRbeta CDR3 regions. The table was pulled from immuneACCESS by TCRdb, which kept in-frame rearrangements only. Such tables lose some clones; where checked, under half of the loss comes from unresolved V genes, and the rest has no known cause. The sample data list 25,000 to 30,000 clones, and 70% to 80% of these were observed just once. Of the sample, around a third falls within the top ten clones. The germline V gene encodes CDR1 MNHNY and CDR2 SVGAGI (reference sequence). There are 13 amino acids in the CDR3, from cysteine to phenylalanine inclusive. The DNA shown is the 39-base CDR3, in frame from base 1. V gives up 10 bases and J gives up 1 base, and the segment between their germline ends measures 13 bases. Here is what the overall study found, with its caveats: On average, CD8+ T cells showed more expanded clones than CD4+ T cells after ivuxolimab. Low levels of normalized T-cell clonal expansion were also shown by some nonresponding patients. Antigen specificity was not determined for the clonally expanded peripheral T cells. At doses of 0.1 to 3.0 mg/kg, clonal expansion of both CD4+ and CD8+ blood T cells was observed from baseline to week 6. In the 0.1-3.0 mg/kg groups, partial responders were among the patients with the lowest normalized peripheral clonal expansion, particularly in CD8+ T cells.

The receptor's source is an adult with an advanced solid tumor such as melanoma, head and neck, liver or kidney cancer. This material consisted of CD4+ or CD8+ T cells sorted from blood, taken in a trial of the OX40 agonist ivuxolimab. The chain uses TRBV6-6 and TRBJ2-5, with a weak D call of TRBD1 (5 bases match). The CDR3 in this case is CAISQGFQETQYF. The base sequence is TGTGCCATTTCGCAGGGATTCCAAGAGACCCAGTACTTC.